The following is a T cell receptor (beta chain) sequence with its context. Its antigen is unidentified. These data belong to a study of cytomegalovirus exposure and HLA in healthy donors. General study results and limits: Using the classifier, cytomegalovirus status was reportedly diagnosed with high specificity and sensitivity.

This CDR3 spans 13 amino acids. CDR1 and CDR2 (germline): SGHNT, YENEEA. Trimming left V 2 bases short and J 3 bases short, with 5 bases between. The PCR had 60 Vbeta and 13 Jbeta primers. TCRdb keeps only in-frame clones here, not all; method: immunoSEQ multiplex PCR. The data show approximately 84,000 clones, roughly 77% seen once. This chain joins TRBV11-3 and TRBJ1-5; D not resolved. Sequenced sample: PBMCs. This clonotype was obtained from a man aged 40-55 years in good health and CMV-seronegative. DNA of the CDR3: TGTGCCAGCAGCTTATCTCTCAATCAGCCCCAGCATTTT. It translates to CASSLSLNQPQHF.